Presented here are 14 T cell receptor beta chains from one specimen sequenced in a study of CD8 T cells in ankylosing spondylitis. Study-wide findings and caveats: In ankylosing spondylitis blood, a motif of about 8 highly homologous TCR beta variants appeared characteristic.

These receptors have no known antigen. One entry per CDR3 protein, called by TCRdb with MiXCR from the 5' RACE reads. Of about 800,000 distinct CDR3 sequences in the sample, 10% to 15% were seen once. Sequenced: blood, either unsorted or a sorted T cell fraction (not recorded which). Source of these receptors: a male donor with ankylosing spondylitis.

The chain is built from TRBV20-1 and TRBJ2-1; no firm D call. The germline CDR1 and CDR2 sequences are DFQATT and SNEGSKA (reference sequence). Trimming pared 4 bases from V and 0 bases from J, leaving 22 bases between. This CDR3 region has 18 residues. The CDR3 DNA follows: TGCAGTGCTAATTCATTGCGGAGATTAGACTTCTCCTACAATGAGCAGTTCTTC. Translated, it gives CSANSLRRLDFSYNEQFF.

The chain joins TRBV15 to TRBJ1-1; unclear D gene. The V and J ends lost 0 bases and 4 bases respectively, with 6 bases between them. CDR1 and CDR2 from the germline V gene are LNHNV and YYDKDF (reference sequence). The CDR3 is 13 residues long. CDR3 sequence reads: CATSRDRITEAFF. The CDR3 DNA reads TGTGCCACCAGCAGAGATCGAATCACTGAAGCTTTCTTT. The full variable domain, with the rest looked up from reference TRBV15 and TRBJ1-1, is DAMVIQNPRYQVTQFGKPVTLSCSQTLNHNVMYWYQQKSSQAPKLLFHYYDKDFNNEADTPDNFQSRRPNTSFCFLDIRSPGLGDTAMYLCATSRDRITEAFFGQGTRLTVV.

This clonotype showed up many times. The chain carries TRBV20-1 and TRBJ2-7; D may be TRBD1 or TRBD2 (5 bases each). Deletions cut 2 bases from V and 1 base from J, with 12 bases between. Germline-derived CDR1 and CDR2 are DFQATT and SNEGSKA (reference sequence). The CDR3 totals 14 residues. CDR3 sequence reads: CSARWDPGSYEQYF. Written as DNA, the CDR3 is TGCAGTGCTAGATGGGACCCAGGTTCCTACGAGCAGTACTTC.

In this sample, this clonotype turned up many times. V gene TRBV29-1 combines with J gene TRBJ2-7; D may match TRBD1 or TRBD2 (5 bases each). This CDR3 has 15 residues. The germline V gene has CDR1 SQVTM and CDR2 ANQGSEA. V shed 2 bases and J shed 4 bases, with 18 bases lying between them. In DNA, the CDR3 is TGCAGCGTTGAATGGTGGGGACGACATGGGTACGAGCAGTACTTC. It codes for CSVEWWGRHGYEQYF.

This clonotype was detected a few times. The chain is built from TRBV9 and TRBJ2-1, with TRBD2 identical over 8 bases. Germline V CDR1 and CDR2: SGDLS, YYNGEE. The CDR3 extends over 18 amino acids. V shed 0 bases, J shed 3 bases, and the junction held 11 bases outside the gene matches. In nucleotides, the CDR3 is TGTGCCAGCAGCGTAGCAGCGTCTAGCGGGCGCCTCTACAATGAGCAGTTCTTC. Its translation is CASSVAASSGRLYNEQFF.

This clonotype has a handful of counts. J is TRBJ2-2 and V is TRBV4-3; perhaps TRBD1 as D (7 bases). CDR3 length equals 17 residues. Germline V gene sequence: CDR1 LGHNA, CDR2 YSLEER. V gave up 0 bases and J gave up 7 bases, with 18 bases separating them. The CDR3 DNA reads TGCGCCAGCAGCCAAGATCCCCCAGGGGGGTATAGCGGGGAGCTGTTTTTT. Translation gives CASSQDPPGGYSGELFF.

The rearrangement joins TRBV20-1 to TRBJ2-5; TRBD2 aligns across 12 bases. Germline V lookup: CDR1 DFQATT, CDR2 SNEGSKA (reference sequence). Germline trimming cut 0 bases from V and 3 bases from J; bases unmatched to any gene: 5. The CDR3 consists of 16 residues. Written as DNA, the CDR3 is TGCAGTGCTAGAGACGGACTAGCGGGGCTTAAAGAGACCCAGTACTTC. Translated: CSARDGLAGLKETQYF.

In this sample, this clonotype turned up many times. The rearrangement uses TRBV27 and TRBJ2-4; no clear D. Trimming took off 7 bases at V and 1 base at J, with 14 bases between the two ends. CDR1 MNHEY and CDR2 SMNVEV come from the germline V gene (reference sequence). This CDR3 is built from 15 residues. CDR3 coding DNA: TGTGCCAGCATCATCGGGTTAGGGGCCAAAAACATTCAGTACTTC. It translates to CASIIGLGAKNIQYF.

CDR3 amino acids: CSATKVGFTEAFF. The CDR3 DNA sequence: TGCAGTGCTACAAAGGTGGGGTTCACTGAAGCTTTCTTT. The rearrangement joins TRBV20-1 to TRBJ1-1; no clear D. Trimming took 4 bases from V and 4 from J, leaving 13 bases between them. This CDR3 is 13 amino acids long. The germline CDR1 and CDR2 sequences are DFQATT and SNEGSKA (reference sequence).

This clonotype was recorded many times. This chain links TRBV20-1 with TRBJ1-4; D perhaps matches TRBD1 (6 bases). Between the trimmed V and J ends, which lost 1 base and 3 bases, there was a span of 12 bases. Germline V CDR1 and CDR2: DFQATT, SNEGSKA (reference sequence). This CDR3 is built from 15 residues. The chain's CDR3 is CSARGGGLSNEKLFF. The DNA of the CDR3 is TGCAGTGCTAGAGGGGGGGGCTTATCTAATGAAAAACTGTTTTTT.

This clonotype was seen only a few times. This rearrangement joins TRBV6-2 or TRBV6-3 to TRBJ2-2; the D gene is possibly TRBD2 (6 bases). There are 12 residues in the CDR3. Germline CDR1 is MNHEY and CDR2 is SVGEGT. V lost 6 bases, J lost 6 bases, and 8 bases lay in between. CDR3 sequence (DNA): TGTGCCAGCAGGCCGGGGGCCGGGGAGCTGTTTTTT. It yields the protein CASRPGAGELFF.

The V and J genes are TRBV20-1 and TRBJ2-6, with TRBD1 as a possible D gene (5 bases). Germline values: CDR1 DFQATT, CDR2 SNEGSKA (reference sequence). V was shortened by 0 bases and J by 2 bases, with 8 bases between the two germline ends. CDR3 length equals 15 residues. CDR3 bases: TGCAGTGCTAGAGACCCAGGGCCTGGGGCCAACGTCCTGACTTTC. It encodes CSARDPGPGANVLTF.

This clonotype has a count of ten or more. J is TRBJ2-1 and V is TRBV12-3 or TRBV12-4; D call uncertain. The CDR3 contains 12 residues. The germline V and J ends were trimmed by 5 bases and 2 bases, with 4 bases remaining between them. The CDR3 bases are TGTGCCAGCAGTAGGGCCTACAATGAGCAGTTCTTC. Residues: CASSRAYNEQFF.

This clonotype was observed a few times. V and J are TRBV10-3 and TRBJ1-2; D call uncertain. The CDR3 covers 14 residues. CDR1 ENHRY and CDR2 SYGVKD come from the germline V gene. V dropped 2 bases and J dropped 6 bases, with 13 bases sitting between them. The CDR3 nucleotides are TGTGCCATCAGTGAGGGAGTACAGATGAATGGCTACACCTTC. Its translation is CAISEGVQMNGYTF.